The rows below give T cell receptor beta chains drawn from one sample of a study of T cells after yellow fever vaccination. TCRdb analysed the 5' RACE reads with MiXCR anew, one entry per CDR3 protein. The table records about 260,000 distinct CDR3 sequences, approximately 12% of them present only once. The source was CD4+ T cells sorted from PBMCs, collected 45 days after the yellow fever booster vaccination. Receptor source: a man aged 30 to 45 who received the YFV17D yellow fever vaccine. Each CDR3 is given with its conserved first and last residue. The order of the fields is V gene, clone size, CDR3 length, D gene, J gene, CDR3 DNA, CDR3 protein. The D gene is left open where the match is weak. Size values are once, few and many counts, or a class for expanded clones, and some rows have none.

v_call: TRBV4-2
clone_size: .
cdr3_length: 17
d_call: TRBD2
j_call: TRBJ2-7
cdr3_nt: TGTGCCAGCAGCCACAGGACTAGCGGGGGCAGCTCCTACGAGCAGTACTTC
cdr3_aa: CASSHRTSGGSSYEQYF

v_call: TRBV20-1
clone_size: .
cdr3_length: 14
d_call: TRBD2
j_call: TRBJ2-5
cdr3_nt: TGCAGTGCCCAGGACCTACTAGCGGGAGAGACCCAGTACTTC
cdr3_aa: CSAQDLLAGETQYF

v_call: TRBV3-1
clone_size: few
cdr3_length: 15
d_call: TRBD1
j_call: TRBJ2-7
cdr3_nt: TGTGCCAGCAGCCAAGTAGGACAGGGGGAGGGCGAGCAGTACTTC
cdr3_aa: CASSQVGQGEGEQYF

v_call: TRBV7-6
clone_size: many
cdr3_length: 16
d_call: TRBD2
j_call: TRBJ2-7
cdr3_nt: TGTGCCAGCAGCTTAGGCCCTAGCGGGGGTACCTACGAGCAGTACTTC
cdr3_aa: CASSLGPSGGTYEQYF

v_call: TRBV7-3
clone_size: .
cdr3_length: 14
d_call: TRBD2
j_call: TRBJ2-2
cdr3_nt: TGTGCCAGCAGCTTCGGGGGGGACACCGGGGAGCTGTTTTTT
cdr3_aa: CASSFGGDTGELFF

v_call: TRBV20-1
clone_size: .
cdr3_length: 15
d_call: .
j_call: TRBJ2-3
cdr3_nt: TGCAGTGCTCGCCCCGCTTCATCTAGCACAGATACGCAGTATTTT
cdr3_aa: CSARPASSSTDTQYF

v_call: TRBV6-5
clone_size: .
cdr3_length: 14
d_call: .
j_call: TRBJ2-3
cdr3_nt: TGTGCCAGCAGATATAGCGGAAACACAGATACGCAGTATTTT
cdr3_aa: CASRYSGNTDTQYF

v_call: TRBV7-6
clone_size: .
cdr3_length: 14
d_call: .
j_call: TRBJ2-5
cdr3_nt: TGTGCCACATCCGCCCCACGCGGTGGCGAGACCCAGTACTTC
cdr3_aa: CATSAPRGGETQYF

v_call: TRBV7-9
clone_size: .
cdr3_length: 13
d_call: .
j_call: TRBJ2-7
cdr3_nt: TGTGCCAGCAGCTTTACAGGGTCAGGCGAGCAGTACTTC
cdr3_aa: CASSFTGSGEQYF

v_call: TRBV11-2
clone_size: few
cdr3_length: 15
d_call: TRBD1
j_call: TRBJ2-2
cdr3_nt: TGTGCCAGCAGCTCCCCGACAGGGTCCGCCGGGGAGCTGTTTTTT
cdr3_aa: CASSSPTGSAGELFF

v_call: TRBV5-1
clone_size: .
cdr3_length: 18
d_call: TRBD1
j_call: TRBJ2-6
cdr3_nt: TGCGCCAGCAGTGTCACAGGGGGCACCTTCTCTGGGTCCAACGTCCTGACTTTC
cdr3_aa: CASSVTGGTFSGSNVLTF

v_call: TRBV7-8
clone_size: .
cdr3_length: 15
d_call: TRBD1
j_call: TRBJ1-2
cdr3_nt: TGTGCCAGCAGCCTGCACAGGGGGCCCAACTATGGCTACACCTTC
cdr3_aa: CASSLHRGPNYGYTF

v_call: TRBV12-3/TRBV12-4
clone_size: .
cdr3_length: 17
d_call: TRBD1
j_call: TRBJ1-5
cdr3_nt: TGTGCCAGCAGTTTAGCCGGGGGACAGGGGAGCAATCAGCCCCAGCATTTT
cdr3_aa: CASSLAGGQGSNQPQHF

v_call: TRBV11-2
clone_size: few
cdr3_length: 17
d_call: TRBD2
j_call: TRBJ2-2
cdr3_nt: TGTGCCAGCAGCTTAGTAGGAGGCGGGAGGGCCCGGGTAAAGCTGTTTTTT
cdr3_aa: CASSLVGGGRARVKLFF

v_call: TRBV7-9
clone_size: few
cdr3_length: 13
d_call: .
j_call: TRBJ2-1
cdr3_nt: TGTGCCAGCAGCTCGACAGCCAGCAATGAGCAGTTCTTC
cdr3_aa: CASSSTASNEQFF

v_call: TRBV3-1
clone_size: .
cdr3_length: 17
d_call: .
j_call: TRBJ2-7
cdr3_nt: TGTGCCAGCAGCCAAGATCTCGGCCAGGGCTTGACCTACGAGCAGTACTTC
cdr3_aa: CASSQDLGQGLTYEQYF

v_call: TRBV7-2
clone_size: .
cdr3_length: 11
d_call: .
j_call: TRBJ2-4
cdr3_nt: TGTGCCAGCGGCACTGGAAACATTCAGTACTTC
cdr3_aa: CASGTGNIQYF

v_call: TRBV25-1
clone_size: .
cdr3_length: 11
d_call: .
j_call: TRBJ1-3
cdr3_nt: TGTGCCAGCTTCTCTGGAAACACCATATATTTT
cdr3_aa: CASFSGNTIYF

v_call: TRBV12-3/TRBV12-4
clone_size: .
cdr3_length: 13
d_call: .
j_call: TRBJ1-6
cdr3_nt: TGTGCCAGCAGTCCCCGTTGGAATTCACCCCTCCACTTT
cdr3_aa: CASSPRWNSPLHF

v_call: TRBV30
clone_size: .
cdr3_length: 13
d_call: TRBD2
j_call: TRBJ2-1
cdr3_nt: TGTGCCGGCGGGACTAGCGGCTACAATGAGCAGTTCTTC
cdr3_aa: CAGGTSGYNEQFF

v_call: TRBV5-1
clone_size: .
cdr3_length: 19
d_call: TRBD2
j_call: TRBJ2-2
cdr3_nt: TGCGCCAGCAGCCTAAGGCCGGGACTAGCGGGAGAGGTCACCGGGGAGCTGTTTTTT
cdr3_aa: CASSLRPGLAGEVTGELFF

v_call: TRBV12-3/TRBV12-4
clone_size: .
cdr3_length: 18
d_call: TRBD2
j_call: TRBJ2-3
cdr3_nt: TGTGCCAGCAGCTCAACCATTGGACTAGCGGGAGCCCCAGATACGCAGTATTTT
cdr3_aa: CASSSTIGLAGAPDTQYF

v_call: TRBV5-1
clone_size: few
cdr3_length: 19
d_call: TRBD2
j_call: TRBJ2-2
cdr3_nt: TGCGCCAGCAGCCGGCCTGAAGCGGGAGGGATCTCCAACACCGGGGAGCTGTTTTTT
cdr3_aa: CASSRPEAGGISNTGELFF

v_call: TRBV28
clone_size: few
cdr3_length: 11
d_call: .
j_call: TRBJ2-7
cdr3_nt: TGTGCCAGCACTGATTCCTACGAGCAGTACTTC
cdr3_aa: CASTDSYEQYF

v_call: TRBV11-2
clone_size: few
cdr3_length: 15
d_call: .
j_call: TRBJ2-3
cdr3_nt: TGTGCCAGCAGCTTCGCCTGGCGGGGTTCAGATACGCAGTATTTT
cdr3_aa: CASSFAWRGSDTQYF

v_call: TRBV7-2
clone_size: .
cdr3_length: 13
d_call: .
j_call: TRBJ2-5
cdr3_nt: TGTGCCAGCAGCTTAGAGGTTGTGGAGACCCAGTACTTC
cdr3_aa: CASSLEVVETQYF

v_call: TRBV4-2
clone_size: few
cdr3_length: 14
d_call: .
j_call: TRBJ1-5
cdr3_nt: TGTGCCAGCAGCCAAGATCCCGGGTACCAGCCCCAGCATTTT
cdr3_aa: CASSQDPGYQPQHF

v_call: TRBV29-1
clone_size: few
cdr3_length: 13
d_call: TRBD1
j_call: TRBJ2-7
cdr3_nt: TGCAGCTACGGACAGGGAGTCTCCTACGAGCAGTACTTC
cdr3_aa: CSYGQGVSYEQYF

v_call: TRBV2
clone_size: few
cdr3_length: 14
d_call: .
j_call: TRBJ2-2
cdr3_nt: TGTGCCAGCACTCATCGTAGGGGCACCGGGGAGCTGTTTTTT
cdr3_aa: CASTHRRGTGELFF

v_call: TRBV28
clone_size: .
cdr3_length: 19
d_call: TRBD1
j_call: TRBJ1-2
cdr3_nt: TGTGCCAGCAGTCCACCCACGCACACAGTGGGGACAGGGGGAAGTGGCTACACCTTC
cdr3_aa: CASSPPTHTVGTGGSGYTF

v_call: TRBV9
clone_size: few
cdr3_length: 14
d_call: .
j_call: TRBJ2-7
cdr3_nt: TGTGCCAGCAGCACCAGCCCCCAGGGCCACGAGCAGTACTTC
cdr3_aa: CASSTSPQGHEQYF

v_call: TRBV12-3/TRBV12-4
clone_size: .
cdr3_length: 15
d_call: .
j_call: TRBJ1-6
cdr3_nt: TGTGCCAGCAGTCACCGCCAGGGAGGGGGGTCACCCCTCCACTTT
cdr3_aa: CASSHRQGGGSPLHF

v_call: TRBV12-3/TRBV12-4
clone_size: many
cdr3_length: 14
d_call: TRBD2
j_call: TRBJ2-5
cdr3_nt: TGTGCCAGCAGTTTATCTGGCGGGAGGGAGACCCAGTACTTC
cdr3_aa: CASSLSGGRETQYF

v_call: TRBV20-1
clone_size: few
cdr3_length: 13
d_call: .
j_call: TRBJ2-5
cdr3_nt: TGCAGTGCTAGTAGGGTCCTACAAGAGACCCAGTACTTC
cdr3_aa: CSASRVLQETQYF

v_call: TRBV20-1
clone_size: many
cdr3_length: 13
d_call: TRBD2
j_call: TRBJ2-5
cdr3_nt: TGCAGTGCTAACCTAGCGGGAGGAGAGACCCAGTACTTC
cdr3_aa: CSANLAGGETQYF

v_call: TRBV6-5
clone_size: few
cdr3_length: 15
d_call: .
j_call: TRBJ2-1
cdr3_nt: TGTGCCAGCAGTTACCGGGACCAAAAATACAATGAGCAGTTCTTC
cdr3_aa: CASSYRDQKYNEQFF

v_call: TRBV7-2
clone_size: many
cdr3_length: 16
d_call: .
j_call: TRBJ2-1
cdr3_nt: TGTGCCAGCAGCTTAAATTTAGGGACTCCCTCGGTTGAGCAGTTCTTC
cdr3_aa: CASSLNLGTPSVEQFF

v_call: TRBV20-1
clone_size: .
cdr3_length: 14
d_call: .
j_call: TRBJ2-5
cdr3_nt: TGCAGTGCTAGAGATCTGGGGAGTGGCGGGACCCAGTACTTC
cdr3_aa: CSARDLGSGGTQYF

v_call: TRBV10-2
clone_size: few
cdr3_length: 16
d_call: TRBD2
j_call: TRBJ2-1
cdr3_nt: TGCGCCAGCAGTGAGACTAGCGGGATTTCAGGGAATGAGCAGTTCTTC
cdr3_aa: CASSETSGISGNEQFF

v_call: TRBV5-1
clone_size: few
cdr3_length: 15
d_call: TRBD2
j_call: TRBJ2-3
cdr3_nt: TGCGCCAGCGAGCCGGGACTAGCGGGAGGGAACACGCAGTATTTT
cdr3_aa: CASEPGLAGGNTQYF

v_call: TRBV10-3
clone_size: few
cdr3_length: 16
d_call: .
j_call: TRBJ2-7
cdr3_nt: TGTGCCATCAGTGAGTCGGGGGGCGGGAGCTCCTACGAGCAGTACTTC
cdr3_aa: CAISESGGGSSYEQYF

v_call: TRBV6-2/TRBV6-3
clone_size: few
cdr3_length: 14
d_call: .
j_call: TRBJ2-1
cdr3_nt: TGTGCCAGCAGTTCTCACCCAAACAAAAATGAGCAGTTCTTC
cdr3_aa: CASSSHPNKNEQFF

v_call: TRBV7-2
clone_size: few
cdr3_length: 13
d_call: .
j_call: TRBJ2-1
cdr3_nt: TGTGCCAGCAGCCCCCGAATCCTCAATGAGCAGTTCTTC
cdr3_aa: CASSPRILNEQFF

v_call: TRBV29-1
clone_size: many
cdr3_length: 13
d_call: .
j_call: TRBJ2-5
cdr3_nt: TGCAGCGTCCGAGTCTCCCGGGGGGAGACCCAGTACTTC
cdr3_aa: CSVRVSRGETQYF

v_call: TRBV5-1
clone_size: .
cdr3_length: 16
d_call: .
j_call: TRBJ2-7
cdr3_nt: TGCGCCAGCAGCTTGGGACCGGGGCAGAGCTCCTACGAGCAGTACTTC
cdr3_aa: CASSLGPGQSSYEQYF

v_call: TRBV5-1
clone_size: few
cdr3_length: 13
d_call: .
j_call: TRBJ2-5
cdr3_nt: TGCGCCAGCAGCTCTGGGGGCCCTGAGACCCAGTACTTC
cdr3_aa: CASSSGGPETQYF

v_call: TRBV5-1
clone_size: .
cdr3_length: 19
d_call: .
j_call: TRBJ2-6
cdr3_nt: TGCGCCAGCAGCTTGGGAGGGTCGGCGAGTTTACCTGGGGCCAACGTCCTGACTTTC
cdr3_aa: CASSLGGSASLPGANVLTF

v_call: TRBV18
clone_size: .
cdr3_length: 15
d_call: .
j_call: TRBJ2-7
cdr3_nt: TGTGCCAGCTCACCACCTTCGCGGGCTGGCGACGAGCAGTACTTC
cdr3_aa: CASSPPSRAGDEQYF

v_call: TRBV20-1
clone_size: many
cdr3_length: 13
d_call: .
j_call: TRBJ1-1
cdr3_nt: TGCAGTGCTAGAGATTGGACGAACACTGAAGCTTTCTTT
cdr3_aa: CSARDWTNTEAFF

v_call: TRBV20-1
clone_size: few
cdr3_length: 17
d_call: TRBD2
j_call: TRBJ2-3
cdr3_nt: TGCAGTGCTAGAGACCTTACTAGCGCAAGGAGATCATATACGCAGTATTTT
cdr3_aa: CSARDLTSARRSYTQYF

v_call: TRBV6-2/TRBV6-3
clone_size: few
cdr3_length: 13
d_call: .
j_call: TRBJ1-2
cdr3_nt: TGTGCCAGCAGGTCCGAGACAGTCCATGGCTACACCTTC
cdr3_aa: CASRSETVHGYTF

v_call: TRBV6-1
clone_size: .
cdr3_length: 16
d_call: TRBD1
j_call: TRBJ2-1
cdr3_nt: TGTGCCAGCACATCCCCCGGGACAGGGGTAACCAATGAGCAGTTCTTC
cdr3_aa: CASTSPGTGVTNEQFF

v_call: TRBV10-3
clone_size: few
cdr3_length: 16
d_call: TRBD1
j_call: TRBJ2-3
cdr3_nt: TGTGCCATCAGTGCGGGACAGGTCCGGGCCACAGATACGCAGTATTTT
cdr3_aa: CAISAGQVRATDTQYF

v_call: TRBV6-1
clone_size: few
cdr3_length: 15
d_call: .
j_call: TRBJ2-3
cdr3_nt: TGTGCCAGCAGCCGCCACGGTCCGCGCACAGATACGCAGTATTTT
cdr3_aa: CASSRHGPRTDTQYF